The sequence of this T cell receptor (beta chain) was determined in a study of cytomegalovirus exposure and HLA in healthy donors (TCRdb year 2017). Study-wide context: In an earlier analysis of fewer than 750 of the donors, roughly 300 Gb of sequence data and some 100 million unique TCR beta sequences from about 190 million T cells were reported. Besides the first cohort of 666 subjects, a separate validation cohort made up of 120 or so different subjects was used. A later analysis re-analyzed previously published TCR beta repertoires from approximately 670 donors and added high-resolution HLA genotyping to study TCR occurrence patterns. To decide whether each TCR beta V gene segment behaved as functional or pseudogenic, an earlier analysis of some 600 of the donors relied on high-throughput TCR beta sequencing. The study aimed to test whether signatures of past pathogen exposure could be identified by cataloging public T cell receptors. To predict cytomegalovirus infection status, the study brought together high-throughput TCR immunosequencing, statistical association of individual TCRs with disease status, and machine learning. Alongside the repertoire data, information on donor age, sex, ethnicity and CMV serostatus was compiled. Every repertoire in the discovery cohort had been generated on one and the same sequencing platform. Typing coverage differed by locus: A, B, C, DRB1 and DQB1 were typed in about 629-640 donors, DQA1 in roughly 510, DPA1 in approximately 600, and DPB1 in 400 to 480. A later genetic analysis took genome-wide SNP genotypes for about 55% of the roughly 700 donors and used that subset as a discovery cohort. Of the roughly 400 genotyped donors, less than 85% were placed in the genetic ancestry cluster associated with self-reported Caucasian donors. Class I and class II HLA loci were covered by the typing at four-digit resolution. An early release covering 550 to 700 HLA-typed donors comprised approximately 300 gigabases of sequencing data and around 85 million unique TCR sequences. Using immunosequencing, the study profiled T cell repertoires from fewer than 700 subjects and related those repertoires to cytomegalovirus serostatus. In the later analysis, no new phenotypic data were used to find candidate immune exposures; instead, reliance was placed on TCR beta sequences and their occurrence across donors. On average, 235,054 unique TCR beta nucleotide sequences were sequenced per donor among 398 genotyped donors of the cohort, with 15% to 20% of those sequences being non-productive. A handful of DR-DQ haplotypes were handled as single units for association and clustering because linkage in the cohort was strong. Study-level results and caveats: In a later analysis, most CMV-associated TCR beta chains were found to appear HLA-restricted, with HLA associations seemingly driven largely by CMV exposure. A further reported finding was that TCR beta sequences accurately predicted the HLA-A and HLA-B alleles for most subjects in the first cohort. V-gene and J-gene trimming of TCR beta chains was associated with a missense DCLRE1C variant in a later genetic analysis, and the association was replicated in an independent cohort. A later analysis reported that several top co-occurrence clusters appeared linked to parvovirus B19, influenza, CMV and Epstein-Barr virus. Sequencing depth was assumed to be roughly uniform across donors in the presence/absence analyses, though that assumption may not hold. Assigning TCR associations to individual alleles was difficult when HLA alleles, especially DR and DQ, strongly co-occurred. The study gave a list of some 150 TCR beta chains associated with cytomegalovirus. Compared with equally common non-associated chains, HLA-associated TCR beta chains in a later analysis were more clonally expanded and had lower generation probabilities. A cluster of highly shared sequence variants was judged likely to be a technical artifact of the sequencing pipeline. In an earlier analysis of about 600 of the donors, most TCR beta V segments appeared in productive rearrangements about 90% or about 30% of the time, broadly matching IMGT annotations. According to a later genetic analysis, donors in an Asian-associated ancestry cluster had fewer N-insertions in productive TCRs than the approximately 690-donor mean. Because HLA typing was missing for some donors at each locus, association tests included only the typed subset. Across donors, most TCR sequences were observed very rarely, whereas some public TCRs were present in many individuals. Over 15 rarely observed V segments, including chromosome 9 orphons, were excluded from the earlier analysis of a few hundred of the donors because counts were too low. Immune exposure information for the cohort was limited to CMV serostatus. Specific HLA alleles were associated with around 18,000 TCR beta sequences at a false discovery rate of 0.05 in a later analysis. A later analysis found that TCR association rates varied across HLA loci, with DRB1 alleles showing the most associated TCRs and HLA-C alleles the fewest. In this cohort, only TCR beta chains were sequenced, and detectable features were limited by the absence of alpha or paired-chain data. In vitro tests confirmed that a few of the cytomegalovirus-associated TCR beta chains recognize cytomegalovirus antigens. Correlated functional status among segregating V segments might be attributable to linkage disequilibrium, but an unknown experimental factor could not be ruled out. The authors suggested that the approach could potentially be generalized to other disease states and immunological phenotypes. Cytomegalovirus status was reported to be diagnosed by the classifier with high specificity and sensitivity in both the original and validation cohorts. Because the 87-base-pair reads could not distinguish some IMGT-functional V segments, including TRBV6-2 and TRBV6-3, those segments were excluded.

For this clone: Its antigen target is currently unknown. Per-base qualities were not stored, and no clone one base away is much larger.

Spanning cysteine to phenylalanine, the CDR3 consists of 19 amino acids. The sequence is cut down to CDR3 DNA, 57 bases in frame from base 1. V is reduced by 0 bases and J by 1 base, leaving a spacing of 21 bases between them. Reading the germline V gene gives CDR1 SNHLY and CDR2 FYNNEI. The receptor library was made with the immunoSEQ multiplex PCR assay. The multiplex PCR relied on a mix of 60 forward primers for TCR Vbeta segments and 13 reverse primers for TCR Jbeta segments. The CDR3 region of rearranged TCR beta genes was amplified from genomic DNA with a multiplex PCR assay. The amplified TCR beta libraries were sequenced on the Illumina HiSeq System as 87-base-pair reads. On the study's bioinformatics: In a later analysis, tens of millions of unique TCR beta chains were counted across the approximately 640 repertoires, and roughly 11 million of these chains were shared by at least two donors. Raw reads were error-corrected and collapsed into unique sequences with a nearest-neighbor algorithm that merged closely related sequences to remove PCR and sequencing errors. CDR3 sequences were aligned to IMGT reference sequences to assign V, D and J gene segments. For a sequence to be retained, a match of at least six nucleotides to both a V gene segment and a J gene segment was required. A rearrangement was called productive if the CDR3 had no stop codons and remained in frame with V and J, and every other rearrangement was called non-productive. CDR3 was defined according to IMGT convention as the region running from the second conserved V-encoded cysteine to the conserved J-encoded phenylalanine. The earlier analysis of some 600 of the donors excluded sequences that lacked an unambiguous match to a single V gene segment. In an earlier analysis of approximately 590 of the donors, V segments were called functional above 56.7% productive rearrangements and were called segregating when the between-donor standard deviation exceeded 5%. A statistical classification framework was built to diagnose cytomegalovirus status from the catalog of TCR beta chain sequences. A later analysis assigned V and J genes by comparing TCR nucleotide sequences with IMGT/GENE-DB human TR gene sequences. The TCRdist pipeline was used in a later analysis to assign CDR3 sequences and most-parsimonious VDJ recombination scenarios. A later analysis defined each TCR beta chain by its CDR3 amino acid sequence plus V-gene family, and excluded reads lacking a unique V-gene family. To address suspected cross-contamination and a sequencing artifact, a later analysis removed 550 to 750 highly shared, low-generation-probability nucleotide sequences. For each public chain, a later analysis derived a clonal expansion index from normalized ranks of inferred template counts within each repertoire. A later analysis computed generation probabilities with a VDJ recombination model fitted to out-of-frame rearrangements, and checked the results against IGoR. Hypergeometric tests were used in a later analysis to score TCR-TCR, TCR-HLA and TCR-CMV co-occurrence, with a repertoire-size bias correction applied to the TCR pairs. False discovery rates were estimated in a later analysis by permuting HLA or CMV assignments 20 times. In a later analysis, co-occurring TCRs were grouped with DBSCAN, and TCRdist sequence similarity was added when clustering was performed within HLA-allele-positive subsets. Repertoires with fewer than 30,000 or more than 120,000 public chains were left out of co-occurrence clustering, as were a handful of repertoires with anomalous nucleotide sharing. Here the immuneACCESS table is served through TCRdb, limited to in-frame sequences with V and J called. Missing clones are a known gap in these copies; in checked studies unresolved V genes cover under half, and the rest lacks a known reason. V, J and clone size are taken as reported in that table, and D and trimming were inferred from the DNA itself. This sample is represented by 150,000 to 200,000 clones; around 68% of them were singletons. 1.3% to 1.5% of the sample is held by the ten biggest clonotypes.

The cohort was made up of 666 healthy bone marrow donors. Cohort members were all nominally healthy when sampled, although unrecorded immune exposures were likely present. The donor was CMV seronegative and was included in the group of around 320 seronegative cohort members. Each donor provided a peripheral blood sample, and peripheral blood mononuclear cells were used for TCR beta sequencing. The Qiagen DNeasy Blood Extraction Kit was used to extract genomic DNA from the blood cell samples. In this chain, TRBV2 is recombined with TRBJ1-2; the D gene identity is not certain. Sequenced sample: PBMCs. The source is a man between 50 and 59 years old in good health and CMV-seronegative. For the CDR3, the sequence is CASSEAPGLTLIGNYGYTF. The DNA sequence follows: TGTGCCAGCAGTGAAGCGCCCGGACTTACCTTAATTGGTAACTATGGCTACACCTTC.